The rows below give T cell receptor beta chains drawn from one sample of a study of blood T cell repertoires in COVID-19. Assay: immunoSEQ multiplex PCR; the TCRdb copy retains only in-frame clones and omits some. The data hold 300,000 to 450,000 clones, with around 90% observed a single time. Specimen: peripheral blood. The source of these receptors is a woman younger than 45 with COVID-19, enrolled during active disease. Each CDR3 is given with its conserved first and last residue. The D gene is left open where the match is weak. Clone size is shown for a subset of rows, as once, few, many or a class of expanded clone.

TRBJ2-7,TRBV3-1/TRBV3-2,.,.,TGTGCCAGCAGCCCGGGAAGGATAGGAGGGTTCAACGAGCAGTACTTC,CASSPGRIGGFNEQYF
TRBJ1-5,TRBV19,.,.,TGTGCCAGCCTACCGGGGGGTAATCAGCCCCAGCATTTT,CASLPGGNQPQHF
TRBJ2-2,TRBV4-3,once,.,TGCGCCAGCAGCAATAGTCCCTTCGGGGAGCTGTTTTTT,CASSNSPFGELFF
TRBJ2-5,TRBV20-1,.,.,TGCAGTGCTAGTCTAGAGACCCAGTACTTC,CSASLETQYF
TRBJ2-1,TRBV11-3,.,TRBD2,TGTGCCAGCAGCCTCATAGCGGGAGGGTCCAACAATGAGCAGTTCTTC,CASSLIAGGSNNEQFF
TRBJ1-1,TRBV5-1,.,TRBD1,TGCGCCAGCAGCTTCACGGGACAGGGGCGAACTGAAGCTTTCTTT,CASSFTGQGRTEAFF
TRBJ2-5,TRBV28,.,TRBD1,TGTGCCAGCAGTCCCCGGGACAGGGGATATTTGGAGACCCAGTACTTC,CASSPRDRGYLETQYF
TRBJ1-2,TRBV29-1,.,TRBD1,TGCAGCGTTGAAGATCCGGGACAGGGGGCGCGGTTTGATGGCTACACCTTC,CSVEDPGQGARFDGYTF
TRBJ1-1,TRBV9,.,.,TGTGCCAGCAGCGATGATCGGGGGGACACTGAAGCTTTCTTT,CASSDDRGDTEAFF
TRBJ2-5,TRBV6-5,few,TRBD2,TGTGCCAGCAGGATTAGCGGGAGGGCCTGGGAGACCCAGTACTTC,CASRISGRAWETQYF
TRBJ2-3,TRBV2,few,.,TGTGCCAGCAAGGTAGCGGCGAGGGTGGATACGCAGTATTTT,CASKVAARVDTQYF
TRBJ2-2,TRBV2,once,TRBD2,TGTGCCAGCATGACTAGCGGGAGTGGTGTCACCGGGGAGCTGTTTTTT,CASMTSGSGVTGELFF
TRBJ2-5,TRBV28,.,TRBD2,TGTGCCAGCAGTAGCGGGGGGGCCAGGGAGACCCAGTACTTC,CASSSGGARETQYF
TRBJ2-5,TRBV4-3,.,.,TGCGCCAGCAGCCAAGGCCCTAGCGCGAGTCAAGAGACCCAGTACTTC,CASSQGPSASQETQYF
TRBJ1-4,TRBV10-3,.,TRBD1,TGTGCCATCAGTGAGTCGGGACAGCAAAATGAAAAACTGTTTTTT,CAISESGQQNEKLFF
TRBJ1-1,TRBV2,.,.,TGTGCCAGCGGCAGTTTCATGAACACTGAAGCTTTCTTT,CASGSFMNTEAFF
TRBJ2-7,TRBV19,.,TRBD2,TGTGCCAGTAGTCCTCTAGCGGGGGGTGGCGAGCAGTACTTC,CASSPLAGGGEQYF
TRBJ1-5,TRBV6-1,.,.,TGTGCCAGCAGTGAATGGGCCCCAGTGGCCCAGCATTTT,CASSEWAPVAQHF
TRBJ1-4,TRBV3-1/TRBV3-2,.,.,TGTGCCAGCAGCCAGGCCGGGGGGGGTGAAAAACTGTTTTTT,CASSQAGGGEKLFF
TRBJ2-3,TRBV7-8,once,TRBD2,TGTGCCAGCCGCTCGCGGGGGGCCTACACAGATACGCAGTATTTT,CASRSRGAYTDTQYF
TRBJ2-7,TRBV4-3,.,.,TGCGCCAGCAGCCAAGATTGGGCAGGGAACTACGAGCAGTACTTC,CASSQDWAGNYEQYF
TRBJ2-1,TRBV11-2,.,.,TGTGCCAGCAGCTTCCTCGGGACACCAACCTACAATGAGCAGTTCTTC,CASSFLGTPTYNEQFF
TRBJ2-3,TRBV5-6,.,.,TGTGCCAGCAGCTTGTGGCGGACAGATACGCAGTATTTT,CASSLWRTDTQYF
TRBJ2-2,TRBV5-1,.,.,TGCGCCAGCAGCCAACTAGGTAGCGGGGAGCTGTTTTTT,CASSQLGSGELFF
TRBJ1-6,TRBV7-9,few,TRBD1,TGTGCCAGCAGCGGACCAGGGGGGCCGGGCTCACCCCTCCACTTT,CASSGPGGPGSPLHF
TRBJ1-2,TRBV5-5,once,.,TGTGCCAGCAGCTTGGAGCCTCCTGGCTACACCTTC,CASSLEPPGYTF
TRBJ2-5,TRBV12-5,.,.,TGTGCTAGTGCGACCCCCGGGGGAGAGACCCAGTACTTC,CASATPGGETQYF
TRBJ1-6,TRBV7-9,.,TRBD1,TGTGCCAGCAGCTTAATACAAACAGGGGGTTCACCCCTCCACTTT,CASSLIQTGGSPLHF
TRBJ2-3,TRBV21-1,.,.,TGTGCCAGCAGCAAAGCGCGGCTGGGGGCTACTAATAGCACAGATACGCAGTATTTT,CASSKARLGATNSTDTQYF
TRBJ2-3,TRBV9,.,TRBD2,TGTGCCAGCAGCGTAGAAACTAGCGGACCTAGCACAGATACGCAGTATTTT,CASSVETSGPSTDTQYF
TRBJ1-6,TRBV5-6,.,TRBD1,TGTGCCAGCAGCTTGCCCTCCGGCGGGACAGGGACTCCCCTCCACTTT,CASSLPSGGTGTPLHF
TRBJ1-5,TRBV27,.,.,TGTGCCAGCAGTTTATACCCCCCCAGACAGATTAGCAATCAGCCCCAGCATTTT,CASSLYPPRQISNQPQHF
TRBJ2-1,TRBV15,.,TRBD2,TGTGCCACCGGGACTAGCGGGGGGCGGGGCAATGAGCAGTTCTTC,CATGTSGGRGNEQFF
TRBJ1-6,TRBV3-1/TRBV3-2,once,.,TGTGCCAGCAGCCAAGGGTACTTGTCGCTAAATTCACCCCTCCACTTT,CASSQGYLSLNSPLHF
TRBJ2-5,TRBV7-9,once,TRBD2,TGTGCCAGCAGCTTAAACCTAGCGGGGGGCCGGGAGACCCAGTACTTC,CASSLNLAGGRETQYF
TRBJ1-6,TRBV9,once,.,TGTGCCAGCAGCGTAGATCAGGATTCACCCCTCCACTTT,CASSVDQDSPLHF
TRBJ1-1,TRBV28,few,.,TGTGCCAGCAGTTTCTCCTCCACCCCGCCTAAAGCTTTCTTT,CASSFSSTPPKAFF
TRBJ1-5,TRBV6-6,few,.,TGTGCCAGCAGGTTCTTCGGCAATCAGCCCCAGCATTTT,CASRFFGNQPQHF
TRBJ2-3,TRBV7-6,.,TRBD2,TGTGCCAGCAGCTTAGGGACTAGTCCCTTCCTCACAGATACGCAGTATTTT,CASSLGTSPFLTDTQYF
TRBJ2-3,TRBV2,.,TRBD2,TGTGCCAGCAGTACCGGGACTAGCGGCACAGATACGCAGTATTTT,CASSTGTSGTDTQYF
TRBJ1-2,TRBV6-2/TRBV6-3,.,TRBD1,TGTGCCAGCAGTTACTCCGACAGGGTCTACACCTTC,CASSYSDRVYTF
TRBJ2-7,TRBV7-2,.,TRBD2,TGTGCCAGCAGCTTAGCAGCGGGGGCTCACTACGAGCAGTACTTC,CASSLAAGAHYEQYF
TRBJ1-5,TRBV12-3/TRBV12-4,once,.,TGTGCCAGCACCTCTGACATTTATCAGCCCCAGCATTTT,CASTSDIYQPQHF
TRBJ1-6,TRBV5-4,.,TRBD1,TGTGCCAGCAGCTCGGGACAGGGTTATTCACCCCTCCACTTT,CASSSGQGYSPLHF
TRBJ2-2,TRBV23-1,.,TRBD1,TGCGCCAGCAGTCAATCGGACAGGGGGTCAAGGTATTGCGGTTACGGGGCGAGCCGGGAGCTGTTTTTT,CASSQSDRGSRYCGYGASRELFF
TRBJ2-1,TRBV11-2,.,.,TGTGCCAGCAGCCCCCGGGACGGAGGGGGGGCGGAGCAGTTCTTC,CASSPRDGGGAEQFF
TRBJ1-2,TRBV24-1,.,.,TGTGCCACCAGTGCCGACACCGTTAACTATGGCTACACCTTC,CATSADTVNYGYTF
TRBJ2-1,TRBV7-7,.,TRBD2,TGTGCTAGCAGCCCAGCGGGACCGGACAATGAGCAGTTCTTC,CASSPAGPDNEQFF
TRBJ2-3,TRBV5-4,.,TRBD1,TGTGCCAGCAGCTTGGGACAGGGCTACACAGATACGCAGTATTTT,CASSLGQGYTDTQYF
TRBJ2-3,TRBV2,.,TRBD2,TGTGCCAGCAGTGCAGGGACTAGCGCCAGCACAGATACGCAGTATTTT,CASSAGTSASTDTQYF
TRBJ1-1,TRBV2,.,.,TGTGCCAGCAGTGGGAGTGAAGCTTTCTTT,CASSGSEAFF